The sequence of this TCR beta chain was determined in a study of T cell changes during pregnancy in multiple sclerosis (dated by TCRdb to between 2018 and 2021). About the study as a whole: In women with multiple sclerosis, the researchers looked at how the T cell repertoire shifted as pregnancy progressed.

Library preparation used the immunoSEQ multiplex PCR assay. In its TCRdb copy, this immuneACCESS table keeps in-frame sequences only and misses some clones. Where compared with another copy, unresolved V genes explain less than half of these, and the others have no known cause. This sample lists 15,000 to 20,000 clones; just over 85% were detected once. Around 5% of the sample is held by the ten biggest clonotypes. V is clipped by 0 bases and J by 4 bases, and the sequence between their germline boundaries is 11 bases long. From the cysteine up to the phenylalanine, the CDR3 has a length of 15 residues. Here the CDR3 DNA is all that survives: 45 bases in frame from base 1. CDR1 and CDR2 (SGHTA, FQGNSA) derive from the germline V gene. Concerning this clone: Its recognized antigen is unknown. The sample holds no much larger clone one base away, and base qualities are not on file.

The receptor comes from a female donor in good health, enrolled as a control in a pregnancy study. Recombination linked TRBV7-2 to TRBJ2-3; a tentative D match to TRBD1 spans 6 bases. The sample consisted of CD8+ T cells from peripheral blood mononuclear cells, taken in the third trimester of pregnancy. The CDR3 is CASSLAGTRADTQYF. The DNA sequence is as follows: TGTGCCAGCAGCTTAGCGGGGACACGCGCAGATACGCAGTATTTT.